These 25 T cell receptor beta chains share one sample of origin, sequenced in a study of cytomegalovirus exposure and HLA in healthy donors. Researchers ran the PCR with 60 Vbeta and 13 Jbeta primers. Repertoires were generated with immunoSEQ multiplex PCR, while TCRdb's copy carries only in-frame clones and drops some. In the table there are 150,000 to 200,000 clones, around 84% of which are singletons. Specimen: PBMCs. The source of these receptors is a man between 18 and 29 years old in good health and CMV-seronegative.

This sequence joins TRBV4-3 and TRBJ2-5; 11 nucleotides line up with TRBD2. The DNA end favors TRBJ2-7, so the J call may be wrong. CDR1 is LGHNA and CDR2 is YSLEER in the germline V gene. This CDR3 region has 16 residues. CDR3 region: CASSQGTGTSGNEQYF. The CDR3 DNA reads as TGCGCCAGCAGCCAAGGCACCGGGACTAGCGGCAACGAGCAGTACTTC.

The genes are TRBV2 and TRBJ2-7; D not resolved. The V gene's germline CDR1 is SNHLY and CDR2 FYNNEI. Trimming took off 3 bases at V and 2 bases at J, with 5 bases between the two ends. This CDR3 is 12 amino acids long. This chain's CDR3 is CASSDWPYEQYF. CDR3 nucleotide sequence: TGTGCCAGCAGTGATTGGCCCTACGAGCAGTACTTC.

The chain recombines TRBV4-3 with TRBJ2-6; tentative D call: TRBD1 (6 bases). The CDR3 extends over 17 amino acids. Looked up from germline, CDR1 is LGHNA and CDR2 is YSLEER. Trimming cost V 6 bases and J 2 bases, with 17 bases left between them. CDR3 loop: CASSPGHTRAGANVLTF. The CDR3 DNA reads TGCGCCAGCAGTCCGGGACATACGCGCGCTGGGGCCAACGTCCTGACTTTC.

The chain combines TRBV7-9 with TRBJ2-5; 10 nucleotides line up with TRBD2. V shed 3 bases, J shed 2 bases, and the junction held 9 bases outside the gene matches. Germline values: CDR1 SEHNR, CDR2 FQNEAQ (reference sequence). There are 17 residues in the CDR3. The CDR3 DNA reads TGTGCCAGCAGCTTCCCGGTTAAGCGGGGGGGGCAAGAGACCCAGTACTTC. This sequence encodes CASSFPVKRGGQETQYF.

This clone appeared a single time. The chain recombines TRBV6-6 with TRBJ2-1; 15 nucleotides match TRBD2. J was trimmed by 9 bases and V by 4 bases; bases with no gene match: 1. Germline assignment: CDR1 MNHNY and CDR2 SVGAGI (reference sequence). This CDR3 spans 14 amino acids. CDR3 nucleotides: TGTGCCAGCAGTTGGACTAGCGGGAGGGGTGAGCAGTTCTTC. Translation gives CASSWTSGRGEQFF.

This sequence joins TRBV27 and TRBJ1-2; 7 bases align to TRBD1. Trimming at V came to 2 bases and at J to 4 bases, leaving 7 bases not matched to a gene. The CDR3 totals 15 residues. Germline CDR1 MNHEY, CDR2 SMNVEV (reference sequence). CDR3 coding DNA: TGTGCCAGCAGTTTAGGGTCAGGGGGAACCTATGGCTACACCTTC. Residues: CASSLGSGGTYGYTF.

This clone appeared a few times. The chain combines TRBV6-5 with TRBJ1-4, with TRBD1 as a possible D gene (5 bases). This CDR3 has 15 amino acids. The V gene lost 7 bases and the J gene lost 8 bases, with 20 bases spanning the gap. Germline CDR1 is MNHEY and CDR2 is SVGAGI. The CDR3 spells CASMPSSGVKEKLFF. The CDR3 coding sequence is TGTGCCAGCATGCCTAGTTCGGGGGTAAAAGAAAAACTGTTTTTT.

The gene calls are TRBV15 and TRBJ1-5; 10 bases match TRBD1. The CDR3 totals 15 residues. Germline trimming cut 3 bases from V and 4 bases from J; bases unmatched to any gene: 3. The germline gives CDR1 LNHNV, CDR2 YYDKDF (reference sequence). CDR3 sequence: CATSSVGQGNQPQHF. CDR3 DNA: TGTGCCACCAGCAGTGTGGGACAGGGGAATCAGCCCCAGCATTTT.

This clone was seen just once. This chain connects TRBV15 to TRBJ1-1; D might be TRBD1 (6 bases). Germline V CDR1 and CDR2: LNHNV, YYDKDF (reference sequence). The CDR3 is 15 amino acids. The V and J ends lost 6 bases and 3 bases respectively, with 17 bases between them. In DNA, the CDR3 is TGTGCCACCAGAAGTTGGGCCTCAGGGGACACTGAAGCTTTCTTT. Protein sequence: CATRSWASGDTEAFF.

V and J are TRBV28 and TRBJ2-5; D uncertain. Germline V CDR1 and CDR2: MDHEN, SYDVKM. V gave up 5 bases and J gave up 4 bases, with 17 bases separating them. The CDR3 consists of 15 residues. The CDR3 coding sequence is TGTGCCAGCAGTCTCCCGGTAGTCCCGGGAGAGACCCAGTACTTC. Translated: CASSLPVVPGETQYF.

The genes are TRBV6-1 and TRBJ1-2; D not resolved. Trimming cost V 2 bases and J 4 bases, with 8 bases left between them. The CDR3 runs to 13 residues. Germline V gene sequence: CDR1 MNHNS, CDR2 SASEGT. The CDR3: CASSEWRLYGYTF. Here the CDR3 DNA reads TGTGCCAGCAGTGAATGGAGGCTCTATGGCTACACCTTC.

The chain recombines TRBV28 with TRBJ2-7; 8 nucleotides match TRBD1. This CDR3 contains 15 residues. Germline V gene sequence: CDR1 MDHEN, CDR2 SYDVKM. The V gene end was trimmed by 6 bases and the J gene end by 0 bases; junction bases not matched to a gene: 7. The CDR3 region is CASRAYRGSSYEQYF. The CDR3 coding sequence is TGTGCCAGCAGGGCTTACAGGGGGAGCTCCTACGAGCAGTACTTC.

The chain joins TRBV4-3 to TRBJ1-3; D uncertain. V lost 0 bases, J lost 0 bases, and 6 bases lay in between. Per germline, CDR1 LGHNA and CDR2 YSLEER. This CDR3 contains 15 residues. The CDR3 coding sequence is TGCGCCAGCAGCCAAGACCCATTCTCTGGAAACACCATATATTTT. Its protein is CASSQDPFSGNTIYF.

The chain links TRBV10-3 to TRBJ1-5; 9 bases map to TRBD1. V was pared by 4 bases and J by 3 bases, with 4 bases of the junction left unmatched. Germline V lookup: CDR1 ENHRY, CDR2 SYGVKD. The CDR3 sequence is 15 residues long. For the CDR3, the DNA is TGTGCCATCAGTGGCCGGACAGGGGTCAATCAGCCCCAGCATTTT. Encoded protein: CAISGRTGVNQPQHF.

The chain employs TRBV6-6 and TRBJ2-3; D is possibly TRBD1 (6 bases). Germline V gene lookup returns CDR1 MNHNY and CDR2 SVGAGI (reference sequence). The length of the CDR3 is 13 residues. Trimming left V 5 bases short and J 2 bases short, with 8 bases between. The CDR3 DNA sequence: TGTGCCAGCAGTGACAGGCCCACAGATACGCAGTATTTT. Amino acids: CASSDRPTDTQYF.

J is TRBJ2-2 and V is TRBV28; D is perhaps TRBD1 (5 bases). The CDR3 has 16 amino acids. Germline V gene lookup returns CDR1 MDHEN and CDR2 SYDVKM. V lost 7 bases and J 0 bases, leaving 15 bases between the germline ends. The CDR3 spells CASIPNDRPNTGELFF. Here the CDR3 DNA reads TGTGCCAGCATCCCTAACGACAGACCGAACACCGGGGAGCTGTTTTTT.

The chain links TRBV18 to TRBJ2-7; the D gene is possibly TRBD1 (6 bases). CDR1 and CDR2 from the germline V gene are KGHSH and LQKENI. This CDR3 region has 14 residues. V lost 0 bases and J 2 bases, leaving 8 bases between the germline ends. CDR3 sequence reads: CASSPPGQAYEQYF. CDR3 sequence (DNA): TGTGCCAGCTCACCACCGGGACAAGCCTACGAGCAGTACTTC.

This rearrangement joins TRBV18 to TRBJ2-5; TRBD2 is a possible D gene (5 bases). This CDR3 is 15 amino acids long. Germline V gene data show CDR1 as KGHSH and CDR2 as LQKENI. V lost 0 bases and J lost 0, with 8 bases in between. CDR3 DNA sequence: TGTGCCAGCTCACCACCGGAGGATTACCAAGAGACCCAGTACTTC. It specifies CASSPPEDYQETQYF.

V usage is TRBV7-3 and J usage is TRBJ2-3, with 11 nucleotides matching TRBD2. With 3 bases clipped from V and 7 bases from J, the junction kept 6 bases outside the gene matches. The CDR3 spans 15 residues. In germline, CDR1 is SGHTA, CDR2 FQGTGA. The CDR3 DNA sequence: TGTGCCAGCAGCTTGGGGACTAGCGGAACCAATACGCAGTATTTT. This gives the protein CASSLGTSGTNTQYF.

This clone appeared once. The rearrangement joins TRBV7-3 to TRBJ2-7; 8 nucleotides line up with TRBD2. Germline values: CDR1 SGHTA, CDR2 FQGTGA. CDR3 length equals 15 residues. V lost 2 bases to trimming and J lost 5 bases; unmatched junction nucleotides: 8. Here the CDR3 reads CASSLSAGGRNEQYF. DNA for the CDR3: TGTGCCAGCAGCTTATCGGCGGGAGGTAGAAACGAGCAGTACTTC.

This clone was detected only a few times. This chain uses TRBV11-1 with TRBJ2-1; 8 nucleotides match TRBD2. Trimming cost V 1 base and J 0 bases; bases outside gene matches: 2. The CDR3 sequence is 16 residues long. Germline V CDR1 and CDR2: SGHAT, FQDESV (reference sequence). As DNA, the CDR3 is TGTGCCAGCAGCTTAGGGCGGGAGGCCTCCTACAATGAGCAGTTCTTC. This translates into CASSLGREASYNEQFF.

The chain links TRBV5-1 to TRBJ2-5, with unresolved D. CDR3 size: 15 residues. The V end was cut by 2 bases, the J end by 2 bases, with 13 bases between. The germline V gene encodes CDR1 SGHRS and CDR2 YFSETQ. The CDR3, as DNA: TGCGCCAGCAGCTTTGTGAGGTTATCACAAGAGACCCAGTACTTC. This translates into CASSFVRLSQETQYF. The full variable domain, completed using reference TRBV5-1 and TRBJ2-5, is KAGVTQTPRYLIKTRGQQVTLSCSPISGHRSVSWYQQTPGQGLQFLFEYFSETQRNKGNFPGRFSGRQFSNSRSEMNVSTLELGDSALYLCASSFVRLSQETQYFGPGTRLLVL.

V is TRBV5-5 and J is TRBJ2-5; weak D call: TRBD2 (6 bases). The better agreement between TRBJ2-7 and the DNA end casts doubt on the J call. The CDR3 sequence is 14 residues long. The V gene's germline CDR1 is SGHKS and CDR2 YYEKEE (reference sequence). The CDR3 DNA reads TGTGCCAGCTGCGCGGCGGGACTGGGCTACGAGCAGTACTTC. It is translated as CASCAAGLGYEQYF.

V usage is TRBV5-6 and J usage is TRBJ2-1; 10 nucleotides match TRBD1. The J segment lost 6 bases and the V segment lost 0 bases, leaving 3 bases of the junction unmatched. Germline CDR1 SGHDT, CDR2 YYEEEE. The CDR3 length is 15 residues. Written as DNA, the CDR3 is TGTGCCAGCAGCTTGGCCGGGACAGGGGCCAATGAGCAGTTCTTC. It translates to CASSLAGTGANEQFF.

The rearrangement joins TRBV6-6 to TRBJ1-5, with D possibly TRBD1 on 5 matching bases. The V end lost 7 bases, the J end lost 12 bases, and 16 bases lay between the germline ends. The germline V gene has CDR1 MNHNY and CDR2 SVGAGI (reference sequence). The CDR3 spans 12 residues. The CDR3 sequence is CASTPPQGFQHF. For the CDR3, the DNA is TGTGCCAGCACCCCCCCTCAGGGCTTCCAGCATTTT.